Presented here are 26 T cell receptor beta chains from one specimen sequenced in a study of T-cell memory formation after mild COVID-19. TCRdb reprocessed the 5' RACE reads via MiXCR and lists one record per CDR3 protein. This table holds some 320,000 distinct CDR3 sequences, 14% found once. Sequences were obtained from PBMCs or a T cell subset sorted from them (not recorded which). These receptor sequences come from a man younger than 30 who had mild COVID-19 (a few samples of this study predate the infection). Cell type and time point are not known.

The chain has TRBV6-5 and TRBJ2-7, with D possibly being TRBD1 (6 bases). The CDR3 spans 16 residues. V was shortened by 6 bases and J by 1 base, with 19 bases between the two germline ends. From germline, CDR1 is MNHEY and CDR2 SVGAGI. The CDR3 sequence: CASRTARDKGSYEQYF. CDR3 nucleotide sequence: TGTGCCAGCAGAACGGCTCGGGACAAAGGATCCTACGAGCAGTACTTC.

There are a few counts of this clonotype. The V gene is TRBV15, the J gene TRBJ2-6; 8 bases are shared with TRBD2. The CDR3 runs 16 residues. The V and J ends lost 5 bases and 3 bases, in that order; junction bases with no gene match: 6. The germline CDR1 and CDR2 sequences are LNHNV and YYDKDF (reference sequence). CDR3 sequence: CATSSDRGGGANVLTF. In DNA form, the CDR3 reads TGTGCCACCAGCTCCGATCGGGGGGGTGGGGCCAACGTCCTGACTTTC. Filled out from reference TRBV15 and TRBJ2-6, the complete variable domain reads DAMVIQNPRYQVTQFGKPVTLSCSQTLNHNVMYWYQQKSSQAPKLLFHYYDKDFNNEADTPDNFQSRRPNTSFCFLDIRSPGLGDTAMYLCATSSDRGGGANVLTFGAGSRLTVL.

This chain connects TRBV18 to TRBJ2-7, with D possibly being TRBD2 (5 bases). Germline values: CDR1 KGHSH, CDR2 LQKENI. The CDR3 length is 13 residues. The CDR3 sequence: CASSAGVSYEQYV. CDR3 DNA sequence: TGTGCTTCCTCCGCCGGGGTCTCCTACGAGCAGTACGTC.

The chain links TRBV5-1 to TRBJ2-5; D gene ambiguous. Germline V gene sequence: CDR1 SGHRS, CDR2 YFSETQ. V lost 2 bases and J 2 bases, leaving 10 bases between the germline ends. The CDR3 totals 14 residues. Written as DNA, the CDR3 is TGCGCCAGCAGCTTCCGGGCCGCTCAAGAGACCCAGTACTTC. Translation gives CASSFRAAQETQYF. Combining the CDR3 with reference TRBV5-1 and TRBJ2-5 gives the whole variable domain KAGVTQTPRYLIKTRGQQVTLSCSPISGHRSVSWYQQTPGQGLQFLFEYFSETQRNKGNFPGRFSGRQFSNSRSEMNVSTLELGDSALYLCASSFRAAQETQYFGPGTRLLVL.

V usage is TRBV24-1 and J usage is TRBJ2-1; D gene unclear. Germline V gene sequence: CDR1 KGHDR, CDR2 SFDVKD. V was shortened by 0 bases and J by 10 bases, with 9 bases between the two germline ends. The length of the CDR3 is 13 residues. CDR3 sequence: CATSDLHRGEQFF. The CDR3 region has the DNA TGTGCCACCAGTGATTTGCACCGTGGGGAGCAGTTCTTC.

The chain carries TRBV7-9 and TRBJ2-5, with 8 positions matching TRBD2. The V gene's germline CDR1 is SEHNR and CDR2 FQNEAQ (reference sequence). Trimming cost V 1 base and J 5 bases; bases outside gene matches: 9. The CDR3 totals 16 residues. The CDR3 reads CASSLVSSSGVETQYF. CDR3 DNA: TGTGCCAGCAGCTTAGTATCGAGTAGCGGGGTCGAGACCCAGTACTTC.

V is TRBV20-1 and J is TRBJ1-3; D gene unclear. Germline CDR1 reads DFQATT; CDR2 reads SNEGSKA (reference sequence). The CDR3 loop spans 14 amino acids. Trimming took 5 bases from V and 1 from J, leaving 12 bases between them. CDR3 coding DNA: TGCAGTGCTCAGGACTCACAATCTGGAAACACCATATATTTT. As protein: CSAQDSQSGNTIYF.

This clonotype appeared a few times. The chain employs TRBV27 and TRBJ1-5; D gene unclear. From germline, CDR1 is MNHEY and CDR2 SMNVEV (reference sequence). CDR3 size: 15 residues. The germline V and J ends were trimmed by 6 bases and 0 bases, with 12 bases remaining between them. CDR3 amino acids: CASREAHYSNQPQHF. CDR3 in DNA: TGTGCCAGCAGGGAGGCCCATTATAGCAATCAGCCCCAGCATTTT.

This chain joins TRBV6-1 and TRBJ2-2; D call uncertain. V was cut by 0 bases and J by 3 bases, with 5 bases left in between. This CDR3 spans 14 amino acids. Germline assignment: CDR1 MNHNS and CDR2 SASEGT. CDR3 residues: CASSEAIYTGELFF. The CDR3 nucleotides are TGTGCCAGCAGTGAAGCGATTTACACCGGGGAGCTGTTTTTT.

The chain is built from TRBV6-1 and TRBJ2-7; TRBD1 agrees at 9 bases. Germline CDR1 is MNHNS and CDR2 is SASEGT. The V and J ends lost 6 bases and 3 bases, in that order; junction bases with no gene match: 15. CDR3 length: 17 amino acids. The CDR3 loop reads CASSPKPGTGRNYEQYV. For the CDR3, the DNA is TGTGCCAGCAGCCCCAAGCCCGGGACAGGGAGGAACTACGAGCAGTACGTC.

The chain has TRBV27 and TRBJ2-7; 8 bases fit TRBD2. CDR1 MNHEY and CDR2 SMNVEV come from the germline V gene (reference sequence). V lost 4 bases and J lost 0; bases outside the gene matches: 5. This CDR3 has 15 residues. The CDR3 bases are TGTGCCAGCAGTTCTATAGCGGGGCTCTCCTACGAGCAGTACGTC. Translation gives CASSSIAGLSYEQYV.

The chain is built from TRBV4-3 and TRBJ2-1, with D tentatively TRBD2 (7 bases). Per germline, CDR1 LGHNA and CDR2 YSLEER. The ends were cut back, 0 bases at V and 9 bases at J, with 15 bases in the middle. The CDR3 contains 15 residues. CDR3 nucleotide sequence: TGCGCCAGCAGCCAAGATCCCCAGGGGAGGGGTGAGCAGTTCTTC. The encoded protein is CASSQDPQGRGEQFF.

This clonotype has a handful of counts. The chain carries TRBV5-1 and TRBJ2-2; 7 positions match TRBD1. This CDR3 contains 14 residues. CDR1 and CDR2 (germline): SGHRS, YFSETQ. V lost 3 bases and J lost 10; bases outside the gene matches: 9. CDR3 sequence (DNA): TGCGCCAGCAGCTGGAAAACAGGGGTCGAGGAGCTGTTTTTT. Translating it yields CASSWKTGVEELFF.

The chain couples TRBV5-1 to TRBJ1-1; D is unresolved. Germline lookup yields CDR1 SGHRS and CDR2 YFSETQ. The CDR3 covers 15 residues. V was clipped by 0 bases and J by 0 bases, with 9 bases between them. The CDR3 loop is CASSLEARMNTEAFF. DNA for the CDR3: TGCGCCAGCAGCTTGGAGGCTCGCATGAACACTGAAGCTTTCTTT.

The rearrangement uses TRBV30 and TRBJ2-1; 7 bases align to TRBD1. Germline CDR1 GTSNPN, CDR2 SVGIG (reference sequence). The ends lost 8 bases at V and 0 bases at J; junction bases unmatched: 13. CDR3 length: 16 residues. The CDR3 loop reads CARGVGGLSSYNEQFF. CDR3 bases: TGTGCCCGGGGAGTAGGGGGCTTAAGCTCCTACAATGAGCAGTTCTTC.

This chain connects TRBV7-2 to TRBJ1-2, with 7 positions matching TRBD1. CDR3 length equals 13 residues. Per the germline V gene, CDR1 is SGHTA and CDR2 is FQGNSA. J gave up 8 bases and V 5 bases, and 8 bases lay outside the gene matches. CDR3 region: CASSQGQALGYTF. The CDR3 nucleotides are TGTGCCAGCAGCCAAGGACAGGCGTTAGGCTACACCTTC.

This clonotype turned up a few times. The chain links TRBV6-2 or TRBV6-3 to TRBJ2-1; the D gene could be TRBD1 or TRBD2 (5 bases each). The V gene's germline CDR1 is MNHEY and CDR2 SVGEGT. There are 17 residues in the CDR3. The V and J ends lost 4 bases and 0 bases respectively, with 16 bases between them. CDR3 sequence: CASSSQFAGSSYNEQFF. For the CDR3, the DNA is TGTGCCAGCAGTTCCCAATTCGCAGGGAGCTCCTACAATGAGCAGTTCTTC.

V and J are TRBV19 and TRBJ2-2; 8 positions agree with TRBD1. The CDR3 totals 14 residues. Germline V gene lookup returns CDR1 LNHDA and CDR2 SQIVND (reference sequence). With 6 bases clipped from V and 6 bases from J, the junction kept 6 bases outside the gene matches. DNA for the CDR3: TGTGCCAGTAGATGGGGACAGGTCCCCGGGGAGCTGTTTTTT. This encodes CASRWGQVPGELFF.

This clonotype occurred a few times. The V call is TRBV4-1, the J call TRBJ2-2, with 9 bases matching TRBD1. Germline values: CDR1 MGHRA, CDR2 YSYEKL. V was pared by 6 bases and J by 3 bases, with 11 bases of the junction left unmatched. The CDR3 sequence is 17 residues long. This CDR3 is CASRNLYRGHDTGELFF. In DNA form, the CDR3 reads TGCGCCAGCAGAAACTTATACAGGGGGCATGACACCGGGGAGCTGTTTTTT.

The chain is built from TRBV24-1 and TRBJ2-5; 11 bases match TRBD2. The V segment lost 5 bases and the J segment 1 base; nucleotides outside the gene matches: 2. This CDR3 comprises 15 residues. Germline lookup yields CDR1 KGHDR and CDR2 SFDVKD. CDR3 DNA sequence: TGTGCCACCAGTGGGACTAGCGGGTTCCAAGAGACCCAGTACTTC. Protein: CATSGTSGFQETQYF.

DNA of the CDR3: TGCGCCAGCAGCGTTAGCGGGGACCACAATGAGCAGTTCTTC. Protein: CASSVSGDHNEQFF. This sequence joins TRBV5-1 and TRBJ2-1, with TRBD2 identical over 8 bases. V was clipped by 4 bases and J by 5 bases; unmatched bases: 5. CDR3 length equals 14 residues. CDR1 SGHRS and CDR2 YFSETQ come from the germline V gene.

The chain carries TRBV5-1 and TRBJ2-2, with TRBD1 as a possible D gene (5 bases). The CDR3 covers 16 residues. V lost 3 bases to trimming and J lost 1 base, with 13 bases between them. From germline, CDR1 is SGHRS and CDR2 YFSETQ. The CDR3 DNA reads TGCGCCAGCAGCTCGGTGTGGGGCCTGAACACCGGGGAGCTGTTTTTT. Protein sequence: CASSSVWGLNTGELFF.

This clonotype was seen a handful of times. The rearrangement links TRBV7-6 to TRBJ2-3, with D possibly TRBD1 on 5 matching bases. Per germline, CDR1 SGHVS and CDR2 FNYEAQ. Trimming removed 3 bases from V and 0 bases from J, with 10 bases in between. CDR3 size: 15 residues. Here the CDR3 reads CASSFTGSSTDTQYF. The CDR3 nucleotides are TGTGCCAGCAGCTTTACAGGCTCCAGCACAGATACGCAGTATTTT.

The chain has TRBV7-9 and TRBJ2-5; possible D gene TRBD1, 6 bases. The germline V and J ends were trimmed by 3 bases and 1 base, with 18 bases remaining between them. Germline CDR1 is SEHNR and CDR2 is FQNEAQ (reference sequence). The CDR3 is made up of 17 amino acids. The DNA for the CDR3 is TGTGCCAGCAGCTTCCTCCCCCCAGGGGCTACCCAAGAGACCCAGTACTTC. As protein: CASSFLPPGATQETQYF.

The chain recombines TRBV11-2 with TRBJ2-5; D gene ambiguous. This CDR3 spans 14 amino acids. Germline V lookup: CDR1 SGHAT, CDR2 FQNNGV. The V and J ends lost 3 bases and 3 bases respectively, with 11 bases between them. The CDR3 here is CASSFRKPEETQYF. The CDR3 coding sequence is TGTGCCAGCAGCTTCCGCAAGCCTGAAGAGACCCAGTACTTC.

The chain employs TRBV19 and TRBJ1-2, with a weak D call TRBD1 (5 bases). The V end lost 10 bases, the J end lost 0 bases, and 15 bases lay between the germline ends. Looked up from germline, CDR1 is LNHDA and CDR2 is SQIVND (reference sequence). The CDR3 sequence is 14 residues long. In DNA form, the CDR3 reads TGTGCCACTCGCGCAAGGGGAGCTAACTATGGCTACACCTTC. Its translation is CATRARGANYGYTF.